The clone carrying this T cell receptor beta chain showed up many times. Its cognate antigen is unknown. The CDR3 runs 13 residues. V was trimmed by 6 bases and J by 6 bases, leaving 12 bases between them. The sample comes from a study of tumor and adjacent non-tumor tissue in lung cancer. Background on the study: Patients comprised about a dozen adenocarcinoma, 2 squamous cell carcinoma and 1 small cell lung cancer. Study-level results: Tumor repertoires had a smaller top 100 clone share than normal lung.

No cell sorting was done before RNA was extracted from the tissue. A modified ARM-PCR protocol with three rounds of nested PCR amplified TCRbeta. TCRdb re-derived calls from the multiplex PCR reads in MiXCR, one entry per CDR3 protein. The repertoire includes 100,000 to 150,000 distinct CDR3 sequences, 66% of them detected once, and 9.5% to 15% sits in the top ten. This chain connects TRBV12-3 or TRBV12-4 to TRBJ2-1; D remains ambiguous. The TCR was taken from a man aged 30-40 years with non-small cell lung cancer. Sequenced sample: lung tumor tissue. Here the CDR3 reads CASSALLGNEQFF. The DNA for the CDR3 is TGTGCCAGCAGCGCCCTATTGGGCAATGAGCAGTTCTTC.